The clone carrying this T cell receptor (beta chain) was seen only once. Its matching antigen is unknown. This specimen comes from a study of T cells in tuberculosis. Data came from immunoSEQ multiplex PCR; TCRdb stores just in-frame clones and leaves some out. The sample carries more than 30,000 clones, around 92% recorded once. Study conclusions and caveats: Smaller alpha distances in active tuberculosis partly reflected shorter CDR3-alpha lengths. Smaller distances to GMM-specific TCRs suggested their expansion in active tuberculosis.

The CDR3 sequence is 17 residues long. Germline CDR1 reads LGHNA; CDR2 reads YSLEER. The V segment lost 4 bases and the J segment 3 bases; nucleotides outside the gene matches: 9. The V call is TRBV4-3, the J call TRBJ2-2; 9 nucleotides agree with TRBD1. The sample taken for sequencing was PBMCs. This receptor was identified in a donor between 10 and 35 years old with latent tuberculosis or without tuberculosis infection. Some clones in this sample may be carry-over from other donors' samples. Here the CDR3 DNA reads TGCGCCAGCAGCCGATGGTACCGGGACAGGGACACCGGGGAGCTGTTTTTT. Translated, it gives CASSRWYRDRDTGELFF.